This T cell receptor (beta chain) appears in the sequencing data of a study of T cells in Graves' hyperthyroidism and ophthalmopathy. This clonotype was recorded at least ten times. Regions amplified from RNA transcripts were the TCR beta CDR3 regions. Researchers ran a first-round RT-PCR on the TCR CDR3 using the HTBI primer set. TCRdb independently ran MiXCR on the multiplex PCR reads; one entry per CDR3 protein. The table lists around 620,000 distinct CDR3 sequences, around 15% of them singletons. The germline gives CDR1 MNHNS, CDR2 SASEGT. Losses at the gene ends were 6 bases for V and 3 bases for J; bases not matched to a gene: 12. This CDR3 region has 16 residues.

The receptor was derived from a woman in her 30s with Graves' hyperthyroidism. V gene TRBV6-1 combines with J gene TRBJ2-3, with 7 bases lining up with TRBD2. Material: blood. CDR3 DNA sequence: TGTGCCAGCAGCTATACCGCGGGGGTGTTGACAGATACGCAGTATTTT. Protein sequence: CASSYTAGVLTDTQYF.